The sample holds a few counts of the clone carrying this T cell receptor (beta chain). Its antigen is unknown. These data originate in a study of early T cells in non-severe SARS-CoV-2 infection. Study summary: Bulk RNA isolated from unsorted whole blood underwent sequencing; chains were not paired. Findings of the study overall: There was a bias toward anti-spike CD8 responses in VDJdb matching, which missed private and CD4 specificities.

Germline CDR1 and CDR2: LGHDT and YNNKEL (reference sequence). V gave up 8 bases and J gave up 6 bases; unmatched junction bases: 5. There are 14 residues in the CDR3. cDNA molecules, individually, were tagged with unique molecular identifiers. TCRdb re-called the 5' RACE reads with MiXCR, one entry per CDR3 protein. Of tens of thousands of distinct CDR3 sequences listed, roughly 9% are singletons. This receptor was taken from an adult who was a healthcare worker with PCR-confirmed SARS-CoV-2 infection or an uninfected control (not recorded which). This sequence joins TRBV3-1 and TRBJ2-2, with TRBD2 identical over 11 bases. The specimen was whole blood. The CDR3 DNA reads as TGTGCCAGCGGCCTACTAGCGGGGGCCGGGGAGCTGTTTTTT. It is translated as CASGLLAGAGELFF.